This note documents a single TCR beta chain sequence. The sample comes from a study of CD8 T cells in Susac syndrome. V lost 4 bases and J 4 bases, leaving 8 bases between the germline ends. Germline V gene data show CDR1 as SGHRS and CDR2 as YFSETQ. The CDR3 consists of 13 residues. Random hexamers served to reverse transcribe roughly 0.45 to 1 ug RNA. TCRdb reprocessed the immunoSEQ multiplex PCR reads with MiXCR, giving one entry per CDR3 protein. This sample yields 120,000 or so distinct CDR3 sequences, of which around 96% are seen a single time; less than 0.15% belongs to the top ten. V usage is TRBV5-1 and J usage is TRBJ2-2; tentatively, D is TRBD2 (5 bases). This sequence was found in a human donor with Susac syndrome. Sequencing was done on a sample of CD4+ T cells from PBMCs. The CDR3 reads CASSTRGTGELFF. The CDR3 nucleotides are TGCGCCAGCAGCACTAGAGGCACCGGGGAGCTGTTTTTT.